Below, one TCR beta chain is given with its context. The antigen remains undetermined. With 4 bases removed from V and 8 bases from J, the gap between germline ends came to 15 bases. This CDR3 is 14 amino acids long. Germline V gene sequence: CDR1 SGHDN, CDR2 FVKESK. The data derive from a study of cytomegalovirus exposure and HLA in healthy donors. Overall study findings and caveats: At a 0.05 false discovery rate, a later analysis found 18,000 or so TCR beta sequences to be associated with HLA alleles. In a later analysis, HLA-associated TCR beta chains were more clonally expanded than equally common others. A missense DCLRE1C variant was associated with V- and J-gene trimming of TCR beta chains in a later analysis, and an independent cohort replicated the association.

Healthy bone marrow donors made up the donor group. Primers for the PCR totalled 60 Vbeta and 13 Jbeta. Generated by immunoSEQ multiplex PCR, the TCRdb table keeps only in-frame clones and is missing some. The table lists 110,000 or so clones, around 74% of them singletons. The V call is TRBV14, the J call TRBJ2-1, with a weak D call TRBD1 (5 bases). The sequencing input was PBMCs. The sequence was collected from a man aged 40-49 years in good health and CMV-seronegative. DNA for the CDR3: TGTGCCAGCAGCCCGCTGATAGGGGTACATGAGCAGTTCTTC. Its translation is CASSPLIGVHEQFF.